This TCR beta chain is from a study of OX40 agonist ivuxolimab in advanced cancers. On the study more broadly: Allowance was made for prior anti-PD-1, anti-PD-L1 or anti-CTLA-4 therapy, and approximately 41% had some. Two patients with cutaneous melanoma and one with hepatocellular carcinoma, three in total, showed partial responses. General study results and limits: Expanded clones were, on average, more numerous among CD8+ T cells than CD4+.

With regard to this clone: Its cognate antigen is unknown.

The CDR3 covers 14 residues. Germline-derived CDR1 and CDR2 are MNHEY and SVGAGI. The V end lost 4 bases, the J end lost 0 bases, and 6 bases lay between the germline ends. Sequenced by immunoSEQ multiplex PCR; TCRdb stores in-frame clones only, minus some. The top ten hold 3.5% to 5% of the sample, which has 60,000 to 80,000 clones, 80% to 85% seen once. This clonotype was obtained from an adult with an advanced solid tumor such as melanoma, head and neck, liver or kidney cancer. The genes are TRBV6-5 and TRBJ1-4, with D uncertain. The sample in question was CD4+ or CD8+ T cells sorted from blood, obtained in a trial of the OX40 agonist ivuxolimab. CDR3 loop: CASSSIATNEKLFF. The CDR3 nucleotides are TGTGCCAGCAGTTCCATCGCAACTAATGAAAAACTGTTTTTT.